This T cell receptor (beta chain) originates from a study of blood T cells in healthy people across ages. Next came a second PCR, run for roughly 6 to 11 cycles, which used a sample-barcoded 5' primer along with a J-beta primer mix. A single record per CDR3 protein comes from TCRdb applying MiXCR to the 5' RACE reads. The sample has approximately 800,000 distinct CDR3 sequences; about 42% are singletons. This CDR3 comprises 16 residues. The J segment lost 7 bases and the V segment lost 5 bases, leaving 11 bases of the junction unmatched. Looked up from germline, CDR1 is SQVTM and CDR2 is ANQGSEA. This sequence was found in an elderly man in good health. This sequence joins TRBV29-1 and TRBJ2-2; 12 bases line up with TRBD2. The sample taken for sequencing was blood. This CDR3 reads CSVRATSGSASGELFF. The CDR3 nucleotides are TGCAGCGTTCGCGCGACTAGCGGGAGCGCCAGCGGGGAGCTGTTTTTT.